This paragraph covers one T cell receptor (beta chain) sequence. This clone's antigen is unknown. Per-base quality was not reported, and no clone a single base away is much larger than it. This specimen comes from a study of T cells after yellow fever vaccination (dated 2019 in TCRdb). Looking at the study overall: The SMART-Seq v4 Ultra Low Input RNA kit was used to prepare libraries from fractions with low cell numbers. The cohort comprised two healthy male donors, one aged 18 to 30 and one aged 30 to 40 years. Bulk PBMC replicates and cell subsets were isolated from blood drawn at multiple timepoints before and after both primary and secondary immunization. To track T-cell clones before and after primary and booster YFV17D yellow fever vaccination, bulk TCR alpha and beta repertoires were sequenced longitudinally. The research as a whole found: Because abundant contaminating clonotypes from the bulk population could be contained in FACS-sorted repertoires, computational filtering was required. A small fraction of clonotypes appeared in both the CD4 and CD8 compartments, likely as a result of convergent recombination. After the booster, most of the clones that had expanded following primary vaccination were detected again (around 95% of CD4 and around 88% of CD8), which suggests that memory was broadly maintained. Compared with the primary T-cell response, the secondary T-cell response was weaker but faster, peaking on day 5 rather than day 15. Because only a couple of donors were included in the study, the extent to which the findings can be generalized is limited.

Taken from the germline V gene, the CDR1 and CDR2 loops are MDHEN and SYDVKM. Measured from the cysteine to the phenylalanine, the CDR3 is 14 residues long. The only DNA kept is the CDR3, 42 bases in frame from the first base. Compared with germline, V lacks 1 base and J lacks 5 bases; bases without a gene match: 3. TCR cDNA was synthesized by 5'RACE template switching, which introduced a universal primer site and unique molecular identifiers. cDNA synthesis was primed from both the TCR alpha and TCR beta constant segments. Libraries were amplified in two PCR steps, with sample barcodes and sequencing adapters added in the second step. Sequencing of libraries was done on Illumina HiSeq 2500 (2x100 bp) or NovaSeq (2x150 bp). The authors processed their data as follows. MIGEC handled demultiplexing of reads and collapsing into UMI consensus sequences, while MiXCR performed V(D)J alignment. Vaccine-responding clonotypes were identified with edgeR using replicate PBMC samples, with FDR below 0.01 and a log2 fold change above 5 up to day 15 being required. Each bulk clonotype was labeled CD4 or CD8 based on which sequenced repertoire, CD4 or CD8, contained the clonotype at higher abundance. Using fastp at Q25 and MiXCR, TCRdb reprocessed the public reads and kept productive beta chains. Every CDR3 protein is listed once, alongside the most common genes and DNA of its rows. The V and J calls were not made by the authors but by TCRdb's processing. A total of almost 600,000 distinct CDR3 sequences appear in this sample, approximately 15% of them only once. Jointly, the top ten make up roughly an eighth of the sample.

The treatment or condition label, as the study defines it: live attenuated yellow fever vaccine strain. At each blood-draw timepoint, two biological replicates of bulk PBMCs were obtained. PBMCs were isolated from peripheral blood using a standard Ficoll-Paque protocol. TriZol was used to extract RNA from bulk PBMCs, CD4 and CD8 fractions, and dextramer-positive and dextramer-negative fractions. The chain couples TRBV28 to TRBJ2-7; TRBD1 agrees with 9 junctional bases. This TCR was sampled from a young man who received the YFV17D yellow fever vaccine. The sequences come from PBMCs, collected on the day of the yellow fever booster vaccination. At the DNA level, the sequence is TGTGCCAGCAGTTTATTGACAGGGGGTAACGAGCAGTACTTC. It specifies CASSLLTGGNEQYF.